This TCR beta chain was recorded in a study of beta chain features in type 1 diabetes. Overall study context: In age, gender and cell yields, patients were similar to healthy donors.

Whole-study findings and limits: Patients' naive, central memory and regulatory TCRB repertoires appeared more alike than those of healthy donors. TCRB CDR3s were moderately but significantly shorter in Type 1 diabetes patients in all four CD4+ subsets.

All of the isolated RNA was reverse transcribed, so expressed TCRB transcripts were sequenced. Clones were sequenced by immunoSEQ multiplex PCR, and TCRdb holds only the in-frame ones, with some missing. In the table there are 20,000 to 25,000 clones, around 68% of which are singletons. Of note for this clone: Its antigen is still unknown.

The germline CDR1 and CDR2 sequences are MNHEY and SVGAGI. Trimming took 2 bases from V and 6 from J, leaving 11 bases between them. The CDR3 length is 14 residues. A heparinised blood draw that averaged about 110 mL was obtained once from each donor. Based on CD45RO/CCR7/CD25/CD127/CD95/CD27, CD4+ regulatory, stem cell-like memory, naive and central memory cells were sorted. The source is a woman aged 40 to 50 with type 1 diabetes. The sequenced sample consisted of stem cell memory CD4+ T cells from blood. The rearrangement uses TRBV6-5 and TRBJ2-1, with TRBD2 as a possible D gene (6 bases). Here the CDR3 DNA reads TGTGCCAGCAGTTACAGACTAGGATTCAATGAGCAGTTCTTC. Translating it yields CASSYRLGFNEQFF.